Each of the 30 T cell receptor beta chains below was sequenced from the same sample in a study of T cell repertoires in cytomegalovirus infection. These receptors' targets are unknown. MiXCR, run by TCRdb on the reads, gives a single entry per CDR3 protein. The data hold approximately 110,000 distinct CDR3 sequences, with roughly 39% observed a single time. The source material was CD8+ T cells from cultured PBMCs, sampled from culture after CMV antigen stimulation. The receptors derive from a human donor in good health (CMV status not recorded). Some clones in this sample may be carry-over from other donors' samples.

The table lists this clonotype with many counts. The chain has TRBV24-1 and TRBJ1-2, with D possibly matching TRBD1 (5 bases). Germline V gene lookup returns CDR1 KGHDR and CDR2 SFDVKD. V was trimmed by 8 bases and J by 8 bases, leaving 14 bases between them. This CDR3 is 12 amino acids long. CDR3 amino acids: CATTARDGGYTF. In nucleotides, the CDR3 is TGTGCCACCACTGCCAGGGATGGAGGCTACACCTTC.

The chain has TRBV20-1 and TRBJ2-5; 10 bases map to TRBD1. There are 15 residues in the CDR3. Germline loops: CDR1 DFQATT, CDR2 SNEGSKA (reference sequence). The CDR3 sequence: CSFVSGDRGGGTQYF. The CDR3 nucleotides read TGCAGCTTCGTCTCCGGGGACAGGGGCGGGGGGACCCAGTACTTC.

The V and J genes are TRBV19 and TRBJ2-7; tentatively, D is TRBD1 (6 bases). The CDR3 is 14 amino acids. Trimming took off 2 bases at V and 3 bases at J, with 11 bases between the two ends. The germline CDR1 and CDR2 sequences are LNHDA and SQIVND (reference sequence). The CDR3 loop is CASSIFGQYYEQYF. In nucleotides, the CDR3 is TGTGCCAGTAGTATATTTGGACAGTACTACGAGCAGTACTTC.

This clonotype was counted many times. The chain joins TRBV27 to TRBJ1-1; TRBD1 matches at 8 bases. In germline, CDR1 is MNHEY, CDR2 SMNVEV (reference sequence). Trimming took 2 bases from V and 5 from J; bases not matched to a gene: 4. The CDR3 is 14 residues long. The CDR3 region is CASSLDRGWTEAFF. In DNA, the CDR3 is TGTGCCAGCAGTTTAGACAGGGGTTGGACTGAAGCTTTCTTT.

The chain links TRBV12-3 or TRBV12-4 to TRBJ2-5, with no clear D. The CDR3 extends over 13 amino acids. The V end was cut by 3 bases, the J end by 10 bases, with 15 bases between. CDR3 region: CASSFGGNEDQYF. CDR3 sequence (DNA): TGTGCCAGCAGTTTTGGCGGTAACGAGGACCAGTACTTC.

This sequence joins TRBV7-6 and TRBJ1-1, with D perhaps TRBD1 (6 bases). V lost 3 bases and J 1 base, leaving 12 bases between the germline ends. The V gene's germline CDR1 is SGHVS and CDR2 FNYEAQ. CDR3 size: 15 residues. CDR3 protein: CASSLAGGKNTEAFF. In nucleotides, the CDR3 is TGTGCCAGCAGCTTGGCGGGGGGCAAGAACACTGAAGCTTTCTTT.

There are a few counts of this clonotype. The V call is TRBV4-1, the J call TRBJ2-5, with TRBD1 as a possible D gene (6 bases). V lost 3 bases and J lost 5, with 16 bases in between. CDR1 and CDR2 from the germline V gene are MGHRA and YSYEKL. This CDR3 comprises 15 residues. The CDR3 here is CASSQSTGMRETQYF. The CDR3 nucleotides are TGCGCCAGCAGCCAGTCAACAGGGATGAGGGAGACCCAGTACTTC.

This clonotype was seen only a few times. The V gene is TRBV12-3 or TRBV12-4, the J gene TRBJ2-1; weak D call: TRBD2 (5 bases). The CDR3 has 16 amino acids. The ends were cut back, 5 bases at V and 4 bases at J, with 18 bases in the middle. In DNA, the CDR3 is TGTGCCAGCAGTCCCCCGGGGTCTCCGGGGTACAATGAGCAGTTCTTC. It specifies CASSPPGSPGYNEQFF.

The rearrangement joins TRBV7-9 to TRBJ1-1; D perhaps matches TRBD1 (6 bases). The V end was cut by 5 bases, the J end by 0 bases, with 16 bases between. Germline assignment: CDR1 SEHNR and CDR2 FQNEAQ (reference sequence). CDR3 length equals 16 residues. The DNA of the CDR3 is TGTGCCAGCAGCCCCCGGGACAACGGGATGAACACTGAAGCTTTCTTT. Translating it yields CASSPRDNGMNTEAFF.

This clonotype appeared a few times. J is TRBJ2-3 and V is TRBV7-8, with TRBD2 matching 10 bases. This CDR3 is 15 amino acids long. Germline CDR1 reads SGHVS; CDR2 reads FQNEAQ. V lost 5 bases and J lost 4; bases outside the gene matches: 6. The DNA for the CDR3 is TGTGCCAGCAGCCAGGGACTAGCGTTTCCAGATACGCAGTATTTT. Residues: CASSQGLAFPDTQYF.

The genes are TRBV29-1 and TRBJ1-2; D perhaps matches TRBD1 (6 bases). The V gene's germline CDR1 is SQVTM and CDR2 ANQGSEA. The V gene lost 5 bases and the J gene lost 8 bases, with 12 bases spanning the gap. The CDR3 has 11 amino acids. CDR3 region: CSVTGSLGYTF. In DNA form, the CDR3 reads TGCAGCGTTACAGGGTCCTTAGGCTACACCTTC. The full variable domain, its missing parts supplied by reference TRBV29-1 and TRBJ1-2, is SAVISQKPSRDICQRGTSLTIQCQVDSQVTMMFWYRQQPGQSLTLIATANQGSEATYESGFVIDKFPISRPNLTFSTLTVSNMSPEDSSIYLCSVTGSLGYTFGSGTRLTVV.

The chain is built from TRBV27 and TRBJ2-1, with D perhaps TRBD1 or TRBD2 (7 bases each). CDR3 length: 15 amino acids. Trimming took 2 bases from V and 4 from J, leaving 12 bases between them. Germline CDR1 is MNHEY and CDR2 is SMNVEV (reference sequence). The CDR3 DNA follows: TGTGCCAGCAGTTTACAGGGGGGGCTGTACAATGAGCAGTTCTTC. It yields the protein CASSLQGGLYNEQFF.

The chain links TRBV15 to TRBJ1-2; D is undetermined. Germline V gene lookup returns CDR1 LNHNV and CDR2 YYDKDF (reference sequence). V lost 1 base, J lost 8 bases, and 14 bases lay in between. The CDR3 consists of 14 residues. The CDR3 DNA reads TGTGCCACCAGCAGAGTTGAGGTACCAGCGGGCTACACCTTC. Translated: CATSRVEVPAGYTF.

This rearrangement joins TRBV2 to TRBJ2-2; D is unresolved. This CDR3 is 14 amino acids long. V lost 3 bases, J lost 0 bases, and 5 bases lay in between. Germline V gene lookup returns CDR1 SNHLY and CDR2 FYNNEI. CDR3 in amino acids: CASSDSSNTGELFF. The CDR3 DNA reads TGTGCCAGCAGTGACAGTTCGAACACCGGGGAGCTGTTTTTT.

This clonotype was counted many times. The chain carries TRBV4-1 and TRBJ1-2, with 7 bases identical to TRBD1. This CDR3 spans 14 amino acids. The germline V gene encodes CDR1 MGHRA and CDR2 YSYEKL. The V gene end was trimmed by 1 base and the J gene end by 4 bases; junction bases not matched to a gene: 3. The CDR3 loop is CASSQVQGGYGYTF. The CDR3 nucleotides are TGCGCCAGCAGCCAAGTTCAGGGGGGCTATGGCTACACCTTC.

V gene TRBV29-1 combines with J gene TRBJ2-4; 7 nucleotides align to TRBD2. With V trimmed by 5 bases and J by 5 bases, 12 bases remained unmatched. The CDR3 totals 15 residues. The germline V gene has CDR1 SQVTM and CDR2 ANQGSEA. This CDR3 reads CSVYWRGNIENIQYF. The CDR3 DNA sequence: TGCAGCGTTTACTGGCGGGGGAACATTGAAAACATTCAGTACTTC. The full variable domain, its missing parts supplied by reference TRBV29-1 and TRBJ2-4, is SAVISQKPSRDICQRGTSLTIQCQVDSQVTMMFWYRQQPGQSLTLIATANQGSEATYESGFVIDKFPISRPNLTFSTLTVSNMSPEDSSIYLCSVYWRGNIENIQYFGAGTRLSVL.

The rearrangement links TRBV6-8 to TRBJ1-5; D not certain. CDR1 is MNHGY, CDR2 SAAAGT, per germline. Between the trimmed V and J ends, which lost 6 bases and 4 bases, there was a span of 13 bases. This CDR3 spans 14 amino acids. CDR3 DNA sequence: TGTGCCAGCAGGTCAATCGGGAGAAATCAGCCCCAGCATTTT. This encodes CASRSIGRNQPQHF.

This clonotype was counted between two and nine times. This sequence joins TRBV12-3 or TRBV12-4 and TRBJ1-2; TRBD1 agrees at 11 bases. CDR3 size: 14 residues. The V gene end was trimmed by 2 bases and the J gene end by 8 bases; junction bases not matched to a gene: 4. The CDR3 sequence is CASSLMRTGGGYTF. The CDR3 nucleotides read TGTGCCAGCAGTTTAATGCGGACAGGGGGCGGCTACACCTTC.

The CDR3 DNA sequence: TGTGCCAGCAGTTTATCTGTGGGACCATACGAGCAGTACTTC. It is translated as CASSLSVGPYEQYF. The chain has TRBV27 and TRBJ2-7; D assignment may be TRBD1 or TRBD2 (5 bases each). With 0 bases removed from V and 4 bases from J, the gap between germline ends came to 10 bases. This CDR3 has 14 residues. Germline V gene lookup returns CDR1 MNHEY and CDR2 SMNVEV (reference sequence).

The chain is built from TRBV27 and TRBJ1-2, with no clear D. This CDR3 contains 13 residues. Germline-derived CDR1 and CDR2 are MNHEY and SMNVEV (reference sequence). Trimming cost V 0 bases and J 6 bases, with 8 bases left between them. The CDR3 region has the DNA TGTGCCAGCAGTTTATCGATGCGTGATGGCTACACCTTC. It specifies CASSLSMRDGYTF.

The sample holds many counts of this clonotype. The chain links TRBV19 to TRBJ1-1; weak D call: TRBD1 (6 bases). Trimming removed 0 bases at V and 0 bases at J, with 14 bases between. The CDR3 runs to 17 residues. Germline assignment: CDR1 LNHDA and CDR2 SQIVND (reference sequence). CDR3 loop: CASSIEGAGELNTEAFF. The CDR3 DNA reads as TGTGCCAGTAGTATAGAGGGAGCAGGGGAGTTGAACACTGAAGCTTTCTTT.

The V and J genes are TRBV6-2 or TRBV6-3 and TRBJ2-7, with 7 bases identical to TRBD1. Germline values: CDR1 MNHEY, CDR2 SVGEGT. There are 15 residues in the CDR3. With 8 bases clipped from V and 4 bases from J, the junction kept 14 bases outside the gene matches. CDR3 loop: CASGPEGAVSYEQYF. The CDR3 nucleotides are TGTGCCAGCGGGCCCGAGGGGGCCGTTTCTTACGAGCAGTACTTC.

The rearrangement uses TRBV2 and TRBJ1-1; a possible D gene is TRBD1 (5 bases). V was cut by 6 bases and J by 0 bases, with 11 bases left in between. Germline V gene lookup returns CDR1 SNHLY and CDR2 FYNNEI. The CDR3 length is 14 residues. The CDR3 nucleotides read TGTGCCAGCAGACGGACACCCATGAACACTGAAGCTTTCTTT. Translating gives CASRRTPMNTEAFF. The full variable domain, in which reference TRBV2 and TRBJ1-1 provide the parts outside the CDR3, is EPEVTQTPSHQVTQMGQEVILRCVPISNHLYFYWYRQILGQKVEFLVSFYNNEISEKSEIFDDQFSVERPDGSNFTLKIRSTKLEDSAMYFCASRRTPMNTEAFFGQGTRLTVV.

This clonotype has just a few counts. The chain uses TRBV12-3 or TRBV12-4 and TRBJ2-3; 7 positions match TRBD2. The CDR3 extends over 14 amino acids. J was trimmed by 6 bases and V by 2 bases; bases with no gene match: 5. CDR3 sequence (DNA): TGTGCCAGCAGTTTATCGCGGGGGTCTGATACGCAGTATTTT. It is translated as CASSLSRGSDTQYF.

The chain recombines TRBV27 with TRBJ2-7; D remains unclear. The CDR3 loop spans 13 amino acids. The V end was cut by 0 bases, the J end by 2 bases, with 5 bases between. From germline, CDR1 is MNHEY and CDR2 SMNVEV (reference sequence). CDR3: CASSLSQAYEQYF. DNA of the CDR3: TGTGCCAGCAGTTTATCACAAGCCTACGAGCAGTACTTC.

The chain uses TRBV27 and TRBJ2-2; no definite D call. The CDR3 extends over 13 amino acids. The germline gives CDR1 MNHEY, CDR2 SMNVEV (reference sequence). Trimming left V 7 bases short and J 3 bases short, with 9 bases between. The CDR3: CASKQSYTGELFF. DNA for the CDR3: TGTGCCAGCAAGCAGTCGTACACCGGGGAGCTGTTTTTT.

This clonotype came up a few times. The rearrangement uses TRBV5-5 and TRBJ2-2; 9 bases map to TRBD2. Germline assignment: CDR1 SGHKS and CDR2 YYEKEE (reference sequence). The CDR3 has 16 amino acids. V gave up 1 base and J gave up 2 bases; unmatched junction bases: 3. The CDR3 DNA reads as TGTGCCAGCAGCTTGAAAGCGGGGGGAAACACCGGGGAGCTGTTTTTT. Its translation is CASSLKAGGNTGELFF.

This chain joins TRBV10-2 and TRBJ1-2, with 7 bases that match TRBD1. The ends lost 2 bases at V and 1 base at J; junction bases unmatched: 4. CDR3 length: 15 amino acids. Germline assignment: CDR1 WSHSY and CDR2 SAAADI. The CDR3 spells CASSEGTANNYGYTF. In DNA form, the CDR3 reads TGCGCCAGCAGTGAGGGGACAGCTAATAACTATGGCTACACCTTC.

This chain links TRBV28 with TRBJ2-1, with TRBD1 identical over 8 bases. The CDR3 consists of 16 residues. Germline assignment: CDR1 MDHEN and CDR2 SYDVKM. With 6 bases clipped from V and 6 bases from J, the junction kept 13 bases outside the gene matches. The CDR3 loop reads CASSRDVGTGSNEQFF. DNA for the CDR3: TGTGCCAGCAGCCGGGACGTCGGGACAGGAAGCAATGAGCAGTTCTTC.

The CDR3 reads CASSSGGRYQPQHF. In DNA, the CDR3 is TGTGCCAGCAGTTCGGGTGGTCGCTATCAGCCCCAGCATTTT. The V call is TRBV12-3 or TRBV12-4, the J call TRBJ1-5; no clear D. CDR3 size: 14 residues. V shed 4 bases and J shed 5 bases, with 12 bases lying between them.